A selection of T cell receptor beta chains follows, all from one sample in a study of blood T cell repertoires in COVID-19. Sequencing was performed with immunoSEQ multiplex PCR; in TCRdb, only in-frame clones are kept and a portion is missing. The data contain hundreds of thousands of clones, approximately 87% of them singletons. The specimen sequenced was peripheral blood. Source of these receptors: a woman in her 70s with active or convalescent COVID-19. The CDR3 runs from the conserved cysteine through the conserved F or W. The D gene is left open where the match is weak. The size entry is marked missing in some rows and otherwise reads once, few, many or a size class.

cdr3_aa clone_size v_call d_call
CASSLDRVAEAFF NA TRBV7-8 TRBD1
CASSPETSAYNEQFF NA TRBV6-5 TRBD2
CASSEEQANTGELFF NA TRBV2 NA
CASSPSGGFRGDTQYF once TRBV7-2 TRBD2
CASSLGKGPTEAFF NA TRBV27 NA
CASSLPRQDSPLHF NA TRBV5-5 NA
CASSSGAGGDTEAFF NA TRBV28 NA
CASSLFAGVEQYF NA TRBV7-9 TRBD2
CASSIMLTGRGTEAFF NA TRBV7-2 TRBD1
CASSQRGSRAFF NA TRBV14 NA
CASSLAGTQETQYF NA TRBV7-8 NA
CATLPHQTESNTEAFF NA TRBV23-1 NA